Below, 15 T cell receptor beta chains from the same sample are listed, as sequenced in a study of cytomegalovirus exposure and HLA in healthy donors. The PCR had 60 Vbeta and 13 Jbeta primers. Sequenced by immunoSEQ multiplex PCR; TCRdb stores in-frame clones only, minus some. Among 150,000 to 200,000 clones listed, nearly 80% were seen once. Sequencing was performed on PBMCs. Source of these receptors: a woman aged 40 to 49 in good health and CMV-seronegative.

CDR3 region: CASSQPRDSKNIQYF. The CDR3 nucleotides read TGCGCCAGCAGCCAACCCAGGGACTCCAAAAACATTCAGTACTTC. V is TRBV4-1 and J is TRBJ2-4; D is perhaps TRBD2 (6 bases). From germline, CDR1 is MGHRA and CDR2 YSYEKL. There are 15 residues in the CDR3. V gave up 2 bases and J gave up 2 bases, with 10 bases separating them.

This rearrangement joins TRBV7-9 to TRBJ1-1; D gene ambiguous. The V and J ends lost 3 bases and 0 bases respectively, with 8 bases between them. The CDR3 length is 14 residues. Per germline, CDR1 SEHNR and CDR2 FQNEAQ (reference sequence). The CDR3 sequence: CASSFSGLNTEAFF. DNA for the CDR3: TGTGCCAGCAGCTTTTCCGGGTTGAACACTGAAGCTTTCTTT.

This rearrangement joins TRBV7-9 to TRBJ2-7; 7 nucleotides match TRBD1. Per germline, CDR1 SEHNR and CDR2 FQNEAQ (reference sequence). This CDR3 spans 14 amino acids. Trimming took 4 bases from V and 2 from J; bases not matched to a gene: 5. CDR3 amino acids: CASSSGQATYEQYF. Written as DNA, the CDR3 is TGTGCCAGCAGCTCCGGACAGGCCACCTACGAGCAGTACTTC.

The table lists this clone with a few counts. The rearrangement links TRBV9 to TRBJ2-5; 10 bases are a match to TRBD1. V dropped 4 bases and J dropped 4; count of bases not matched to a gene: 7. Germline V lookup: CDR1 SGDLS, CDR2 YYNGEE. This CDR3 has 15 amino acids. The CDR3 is CASSPSDRGLETQYF. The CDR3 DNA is TGTGCCAGCAGCCCTAGCGACAGGGGGCTAGAGACCCAGTACTTC.

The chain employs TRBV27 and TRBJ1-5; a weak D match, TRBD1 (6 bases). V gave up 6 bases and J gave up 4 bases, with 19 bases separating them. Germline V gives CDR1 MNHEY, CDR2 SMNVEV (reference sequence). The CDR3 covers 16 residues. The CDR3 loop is CASRQRGRGDNQPQHF. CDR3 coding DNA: TGTGCCAGCAGGCAAAGGGGGAGGGGAGATAATCAGCCCCAGCATTTT.

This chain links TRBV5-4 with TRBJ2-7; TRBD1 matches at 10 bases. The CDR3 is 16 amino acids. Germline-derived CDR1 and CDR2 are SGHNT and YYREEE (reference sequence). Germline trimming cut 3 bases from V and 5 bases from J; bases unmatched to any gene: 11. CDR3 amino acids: CASSSGPGQGRNEQYF. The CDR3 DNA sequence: TGTGCCAGCAGCTCCGGCCCGGGACAGGGGAGGAACGAGCAGTACTTC.

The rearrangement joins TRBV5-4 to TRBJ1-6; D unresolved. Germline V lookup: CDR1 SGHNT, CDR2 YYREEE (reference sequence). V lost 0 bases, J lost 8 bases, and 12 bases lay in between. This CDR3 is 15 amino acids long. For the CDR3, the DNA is TGTGCCAGCAGCTTGGGCACAGATGTTTATTCACCCCTCCACTTT. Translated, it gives CASSLGTDVYSPLHF.

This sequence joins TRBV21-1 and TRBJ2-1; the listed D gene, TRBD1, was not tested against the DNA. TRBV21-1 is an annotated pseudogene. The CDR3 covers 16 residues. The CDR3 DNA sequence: TGTGCCAGCAGCAAAGCGTGGGGGCGCGTTCACAATGAGCAGTTCTTC. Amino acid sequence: CASSKAWGRVHNEQFF.

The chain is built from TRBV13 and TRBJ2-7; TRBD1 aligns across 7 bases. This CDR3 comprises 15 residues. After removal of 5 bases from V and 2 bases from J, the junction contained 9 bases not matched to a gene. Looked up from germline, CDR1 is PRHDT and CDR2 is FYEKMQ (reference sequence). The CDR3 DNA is TGTGCCAGCAGCAACTCGACAGGGTTCCCCTACGAGCAGTACTTC. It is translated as CASSNSTGFPYEQYF.

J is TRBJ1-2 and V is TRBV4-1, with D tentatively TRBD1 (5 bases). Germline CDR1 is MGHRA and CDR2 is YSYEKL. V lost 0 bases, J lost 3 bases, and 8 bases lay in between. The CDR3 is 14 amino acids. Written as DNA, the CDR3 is TGCGCCAGCAGCCAAGAACAGGAATACTATGGCTACACCTTC. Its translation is CASSQEQEYYGYTF.

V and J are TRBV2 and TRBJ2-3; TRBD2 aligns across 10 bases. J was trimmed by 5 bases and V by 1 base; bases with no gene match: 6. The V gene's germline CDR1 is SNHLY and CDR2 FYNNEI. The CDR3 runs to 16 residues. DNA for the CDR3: TGTGCCAGCAGTGAAGGGAGCGGGGGGGCAGGAGATACGCAGTATTTT. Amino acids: CASSEGSGGAGDTQYF.

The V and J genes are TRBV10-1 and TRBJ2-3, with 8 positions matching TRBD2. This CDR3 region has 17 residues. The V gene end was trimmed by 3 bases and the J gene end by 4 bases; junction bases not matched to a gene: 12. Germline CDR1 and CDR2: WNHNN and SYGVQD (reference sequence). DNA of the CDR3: TGCGCCAGCAGTGACCCGGGGAGCGGGGGTATGGCAGATACGCAGTATTTT. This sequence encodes CASSDPGSGGMADTQYF.

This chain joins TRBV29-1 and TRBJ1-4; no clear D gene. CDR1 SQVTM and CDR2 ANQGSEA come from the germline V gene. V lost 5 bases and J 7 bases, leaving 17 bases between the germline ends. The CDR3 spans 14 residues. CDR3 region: CSVSPAGVGEKLFF. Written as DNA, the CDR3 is TGCAGCGTTTCCCCCGCCGGGGTAGGTGAAAAACTGTTTTTT.

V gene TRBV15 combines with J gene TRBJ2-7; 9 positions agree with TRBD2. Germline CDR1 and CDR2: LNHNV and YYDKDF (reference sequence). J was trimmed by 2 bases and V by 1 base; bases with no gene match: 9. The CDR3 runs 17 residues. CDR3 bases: TGTGCCACCAGCAGAGGGGCGGGAGGGGGTCAGACCTACGAGCAGTACTTC. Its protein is CATSRGAGGGQTYEQYF.

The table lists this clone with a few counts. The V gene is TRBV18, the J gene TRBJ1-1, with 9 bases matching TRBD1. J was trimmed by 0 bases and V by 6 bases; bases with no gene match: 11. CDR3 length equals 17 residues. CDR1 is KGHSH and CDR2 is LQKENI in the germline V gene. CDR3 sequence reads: CASSPGTGTLMNTEAFF. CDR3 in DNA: TGTGCCAGCTCTCCCGGGACAGGGACTTTAATGAACACTGAAGCTTTCTTT.